This record looks at one T cell receptor beta chain sequence and its context. Its antigen has not been determined. Nothing much larger sits one base from this clone, and base qualities are not available. The sample belongs to a study of blood T cell repertoires in COVID-19 (dated by TCRdb to 2020 to 2022). As for the study more broadly: The collaborator samples originated in the United States, Italy and Spain and spanned the acute and convalescent phases of COVID-19. The repertoires were released in a freely available public database meant as a resource for research on the immune response to SARS-CoV-2. The sample metadata nearly always contained a de-identified subject ID, COVID-19 status, age in years and sex. The prospective study material was composed of cDNA or gDNA derived from T cells, B-cell-depleted T cells, or PBMCs. Where available, HLA class I and class II types were obtained from metadata supplied by the sample provider rather than from assay-based typing. Samples were obtained from the ongoing ImmuneRACE study (first 160 participants) and from about 1,300 subjects provided by 6 global collaborators. Subjects who had been exposed to COVID-19, were actively infected with it, or had recovered from it provided the deeply sampled blood TCRbeta repertoires that made up the dataset. Summary of the overall study and its limitations: The amount of clinical and demographic metadata varied by source and participant and was provided uncurated.

TCRbeta CDR3 regions were amplified from genomic DNA by means of the immunoSEQ Assay, a bias-controlled multiplex PCR. For the original study's pipeline: The number of nucleated cells in each sample was estimated by amplification of reference gene primers within the assay. To quantify the absolute abundance of each unique TCRbeta CDR3 rearrangement, sequence reads were collapsed and filtered. For each sample, productive Simpson clonality was calculated as the square root of Simpson's diversity index across productive rearrangements. TCRdb holds this immuneACCESS table with in-frame rearrangements only. Some clones are missing; in checked studies, unresolved V genes explain under half, and the rest has no known cause. D and trimming come from the DNA, and the V and J calls and clone size come from that table. For this sample there are about 250,000 clones; 84% appear just once. The ten largest clonotypes hold approximately 1.5% of the sample.

Samples from volunteer blood donors who had recovered from COVID-19 were contributed by a second Seattle source. The collaborating institutions used their own protocols to collect whole blood in K2EDTA tubes. For TCRbeta analysis, collaborators shipped samples in one of three forms: frozen whole blood, isolated PBMCs, or DNA extracted from either of those sample types. The CDR3 runs 14 residues from the cysteine to the phenylalanine. The sequence is cut down to CDR3 DNA, 42 bases in frame from base 1. V drops 8 bases and J drops 1 base, leaving 12 bases in between. The germline V gene provides CDR1 SNHLY and CDR2 FYNNEI.

Sequencing was carried out using peripheral blood. Here the chain combines TRBV2 and TRBJ1-5; TRBD1 might be the D gene, on 5 matching bases. This receptor was obtained from a middle-aged woman who had recovered from COVID-19. The CDR3 region reads CASSRVRSNQPQHF. The sequenced DNA: TGTGCCAGCTCCAGGGTGCGGAGCAATCAGCCCCAGCATTTT.